What follows describes a single T cell receptor (beta chain). Its cognate antigen is unknown. The CDR3 is 15 amino acids. The V gene's germline CDR1 is SGHTA and CDR2 FQGNSA. V trimming: 0 bases; J trimming: 3 bases; junction bases outside the gene matches: 4. This sample is drawn from a study of cytomegalovirus exposure and HLA in healthy donors. Across the whole study: Researchers previously reported finding more than 100 million unique TCR beta sequences from roughly 170 million T cells.

The primer mix had 60 Vbeta and 13 Jbeta primers. Assay used: immunoSEQ multiplex PCR; TCRdb lists only in-frame clones, some missing. This sample has about 180,000 clones, with 75% to 85% found just once. Study-wide results and limits: Most TCR sequences were seen very rarely across donors, but some public TCRs occurred in many. TCR beta V- and J-gene trimming, according to a later analysis, was linked to a missense DCLRE1C variant.

The rearrangement uses TRBV7-2 and TRBJ2-7, with TRBD1 matching 8 bases. The sample was PBMCs. The TCR sequence derives from a man aged 18 to 35 in good health and CMV-seronegative. The DNA for the CDR3 is TGTGCCAGCAGCTTAGCTGGACAGGGAAACTACGAGCAGTACTTC. Residues: CASSLAGQGNYEQYF.